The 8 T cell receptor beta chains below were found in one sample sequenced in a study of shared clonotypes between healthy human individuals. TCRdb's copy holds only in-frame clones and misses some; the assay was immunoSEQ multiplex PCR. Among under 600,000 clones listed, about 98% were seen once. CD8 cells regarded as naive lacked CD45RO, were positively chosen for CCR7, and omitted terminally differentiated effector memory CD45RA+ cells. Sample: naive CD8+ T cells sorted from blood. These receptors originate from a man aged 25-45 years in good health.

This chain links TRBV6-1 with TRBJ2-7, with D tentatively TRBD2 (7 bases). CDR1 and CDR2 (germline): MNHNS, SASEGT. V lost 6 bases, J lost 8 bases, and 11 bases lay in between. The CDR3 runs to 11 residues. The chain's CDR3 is CASRMGGQQYF. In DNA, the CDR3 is TGTGCCAGCAGAATGGGGGGGCAGCAGTACTTC.

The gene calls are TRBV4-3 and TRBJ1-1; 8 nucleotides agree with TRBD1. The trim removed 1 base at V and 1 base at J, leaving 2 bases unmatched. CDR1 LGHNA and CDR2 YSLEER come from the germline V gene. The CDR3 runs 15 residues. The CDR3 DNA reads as TGCGCCAGCAGCCAAGCTGGACAGGGGAACACTGAAGCTTTCTTT. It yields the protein CASSQAGQGNTEAFF.

Here the CDR3 reads CASSYSKHNEQFF. The CDR3 DNA reads TGTGCCAGCAGTTACTCGAAACACAATGAGCAGTTCTTC. The chain uses TRBV6-5 and TRBJ2-1; D ambiguous. The CDR3 runs to 13 residues. The ends were cut back, 0 bases at V and 5 bases at J, with 5 bases in the middle. Germline V lookup: CDR1 MNHEY, CDR2 SVGAGI.

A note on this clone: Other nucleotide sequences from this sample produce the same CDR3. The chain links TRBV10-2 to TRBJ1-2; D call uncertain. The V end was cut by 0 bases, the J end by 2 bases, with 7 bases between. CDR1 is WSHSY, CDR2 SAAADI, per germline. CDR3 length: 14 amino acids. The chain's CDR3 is CASSESPSNYGYTF. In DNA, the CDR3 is TGCGCCAGCAGTGAGTCGCCCAGCAACTATGGCTACACCTTC.

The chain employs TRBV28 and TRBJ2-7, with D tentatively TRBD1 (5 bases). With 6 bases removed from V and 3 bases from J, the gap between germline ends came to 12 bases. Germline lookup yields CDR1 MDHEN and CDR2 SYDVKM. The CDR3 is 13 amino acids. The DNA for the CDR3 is TGTGCCAGCAGATCCATCCAGGGCTACGAGCAGTACTTC. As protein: CASRSIQGYEQYF.

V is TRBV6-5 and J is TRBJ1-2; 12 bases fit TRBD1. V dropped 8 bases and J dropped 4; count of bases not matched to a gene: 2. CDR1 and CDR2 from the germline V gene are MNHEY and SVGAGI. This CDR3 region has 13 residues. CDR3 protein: CASGDRGLYGYTF. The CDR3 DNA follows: TGTGCCAGCGGGGACAGGGGGCTCTATGGCTACACCTTC.

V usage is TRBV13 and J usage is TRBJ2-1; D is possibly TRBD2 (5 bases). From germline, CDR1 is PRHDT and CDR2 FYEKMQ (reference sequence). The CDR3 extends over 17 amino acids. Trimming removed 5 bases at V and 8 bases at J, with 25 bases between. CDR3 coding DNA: TGTGCCAGCAGCGTAGCCACCCCAACTAGGATCCTCGATGAGCAGTTCTTC. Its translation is CASSVATPTRILDEQFF.

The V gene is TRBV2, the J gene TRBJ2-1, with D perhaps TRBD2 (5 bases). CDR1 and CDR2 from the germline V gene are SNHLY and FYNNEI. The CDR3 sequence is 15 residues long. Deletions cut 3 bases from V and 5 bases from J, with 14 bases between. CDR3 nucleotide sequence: TGTGCCAGCAGTGAGCTTGGGGTCGGGAACAATGAGCAGTTCTTC. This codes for CASSELGVGNNEQFF.